The rows below give T cell receptor beta chains drawn from one sample of a study of T cells in Graves' hyperthyroidism and ophthalmopathy. One entry per CDR3 protein, called by TCRdb with MiXCR from the multiplex PCR reads. This sample carries 500,000 or so distinct CDR3 sequences, 17% of them seen once, and the ten largest clones take 15% to 20%. Sequencing was carried out using blood. Receptors originate from a woman aged 18 to 35 with Graves' ophthalmopathy. Both conserved end residues are part of each CDR3. The D gene is left open where the match is weak. Clone size, where shown, is once, few, many, or a class for clones that have expanded.

J gene: TRBJ1-4
clone size: few
D gene: TRBD1
V gene: TRBV2
CDR3 DNA: TGTGCCAGCAGTGATCCGCAGGGGGTCAGGGAAAAACTGTTTTTT
CDR3 protein: CASSDPQGVREKLFF

J gene: TRBJ2-3
clone size: many
D gene: .
V gene: TRBV28
CDR3 DNA: TGTGCCAGCAGTTTATCTCGCGCGGGCACAGATACGCAGTATTTT
CDR3 protein: CASSLSRAGTDTQYF

J gene: TRBJ2-1
clone size: many
D gene: TRBD2
V gene: TRBV6-1
CDR3 DNA: TGTGCCAGCAGCGAAACTAGCGGGACTTACAATGAGCAGTTCTTC
CDR3 protein: CASSETSGTYNEQFF

J gene: TRBJ1-3
clone size: .
D gene: .
V gene: TRBV5-1
CDR3 DNA: TGCGCCAGCAGCAGCGACGGGGGCGGTGGAAACACCATATATTTT
CDR3 protein: CASSSDGGGGNTIYF

J gene: TRBJ1-2
clone size: many
D gene: TRBD1
V gene: TRBV3-1
CDR3 DNA: TGTGCCAGCAGCCACAGGGGGCTTCGGTATGGCTACACCTTC
CDR3 protein: CASSHRGLRYGYTF

J gene: TRBJ1-1
clone size: many
D gene: .
V gene: TRBV2
CDR3 DNA: TGTGCCAGCAGTGAACAGGGGATGAACACTGAAGCTTTCTTT
CDR3 protein: CASSEQGMNTEAFF

J gene: TRBJ1-2
clone size: many
D gene: TRBD1
V gene: TRBV28
CDR3 DNA: TGTGCCAGCAGCCCGCGTGTAGGACAGGGGGACTATGGCTACACCTTC
CDR3 protein: CASSPRVGQGDYGYTF

J gene: TRBJ1-5
clone size: many
D gene: .
V gene: TRBV28
CDR3 DNA: TGTGCCAGCAGTTCCGGGGGCCAGCCCCAGCATTTT
CDR3 protein: CASSSGGQPQHF

J gene: TRBJ2-3
clone size: few
D gene: .
V gene: TRBV7-9
CDR3 DNA: TGTGCCAGCAGCACCGGTCAACAGGGCACTGCAGATACGCAGTATTTT
CDR3 protein: CASSTGQQGTADTQYF

J gene: TRBJ1-3
clone size: many
D gene: TRBD1
V gene: TRBV28
CDR3 DNA: TGTGCCAGCAGTATCTCCGGGACAGGGGTCGGAAACACCATATATTTT
CDR3 protein: CASSISGTGVGNTIYF